Listed below are T cell receptor beta chains from one sample, sequenced in a study of blood T cell repertoires in COVID-19. Produced via immunoSEQ multiplex PCR; TCRdb's table is partial and in-frame only. The sample contains about 110,000 clones, less than 85% of which appear only once. Specimen: peripheral blood. The receptors were gathered from an older woman with acute or convalescent COVID-19. Both conserved end residues are part of each CDR3. Each record gives: CDR3 protein, clone size, V gene, J gene, D gene. A D gene is named only where the DNA matches it firmly. Not all rows give a size; the values are once, few, many and, for expanded clones, a class.

CASSPPSSTEAFF,few,TRBV18,TRBJ1-1,.
CASSAGTAVETQYF,few,TRBV2,TRBJ2-5,TRBD1
CASSGQGGSPLHF,.,TRBV5-1,TRBJ1-6,TRBD1
CASSIKGRYEQYF,.,TRBV19,TRBJ2-7,.
CASSGTSDEQYF,.,TRBV12-3/TRBV12-4,TRBJ2-7,TRBD2
CASSKTLNTEAFF,.,TRBV5-6,TRBJ1-1,.
CASAPVPNIAFF,.,TRBV2,TRBJ1-1,.
CASSQNRGEAFF,.,TRBV4-2,TRBJ1-1,TRBD1
CASSPGTDGYTF,once,TRBV18,TRBJ1-2,TRBD1
CASPGQGTANQPQHF,.,TRBV27,TRBJ1-5,TRBD1
CASSPIAGTYNEQFF,once,TRBV16,TRBJ2-1,TRBD2
CASSEWEGVFDSGNTIYF,.,TRBV6-1,TRBJ1-3,.
CASRLDRGRNSPLHF,.,TRBV7-3,TRBJ1-6,TRBD1
CASSLWGGNQPQHF,.,TRBV5-1,TRBJ1-5,.
CASSIVGADTEAFF,.,TRBV19,TRBJ1-1,.
CASSLALAGNTGELFF,.,TRBV7-9,TRBJ2-2,TRBD2
CATSDSGVNYGYTF,.,TRBV24-1,TRBJ1-2,.
CASSLGDAGVVYEQYF,.,TRBV5-4,TRBJ2-7,TRBD2
CAWSVGGAGNTIYF,.,TRBV30,TRBJ1-3,.
CASSLMSRGSGNTIYF,.,TRBV28,TRBJ1-3,.
CASSPGDRLEAFF,.,TRBV18,TRBJ1-1,TRBD1
CASSVYGSPLHF,.,TRBV6-6,TRBJ1-6,.
CASSLGTVNEKLFF,.,TRBV11-2,TRBJ1-4,.
CASSEDTPSNYGYTF,few,TRBV2,TRBJ1-2,.
CASSRMGRQGNQPQHF,.,TRBV27,TRBJ1-5,.
CASSQAQETQYF,.,TRBV5-4,TRBJ2-5,.
CASSLLSGRSDEQYF,.,TRBV5-1,TRBJ2-7,TRBD2
CASGELAGGYNEQFF,.,TRBV12-5,TRBJ2-1,TRBD2
CASSLFGAGREQYF,.,TRBV28,TRBJ2-7,.
CASSQDNTGETQYF,.,TRBV3-1/TRBV3-2,TRBJ2-5,.
CASSLQGGDTEAFF,.,TRBV7-3,TRBJ1-1,.
CASSGFTESYEQYF,.,TRBV2,TRBJ2-7,.
CASSLAVQETQYF,.,TRBV5-1,TRBJ2-5,.
CASSLGGGGSYEQYF,.,TRBV5-4,TRBJ2-7,.
CASSLEPGLRASSYNEQFF,.,TRBV11-2,TRBJ2-1,.
CATRLVETQYF,few,TRBV24-1,TRBJ2-5,.
CASSEAKGQGRYGYTF,.,TRBV2,TRBJ1-2,TRBD1
CASSWTGVGTGELFF,once,TRBV5-1,TRBJ2-2,TRBD1
CASSPPTSGSSYNEQFF,.,TRBV5-1,TRBJ2-1,TRBD2
CASSWRTRTGGVYTGELFF,.,TRBV5-1,TRBJ2-2,TRBD1